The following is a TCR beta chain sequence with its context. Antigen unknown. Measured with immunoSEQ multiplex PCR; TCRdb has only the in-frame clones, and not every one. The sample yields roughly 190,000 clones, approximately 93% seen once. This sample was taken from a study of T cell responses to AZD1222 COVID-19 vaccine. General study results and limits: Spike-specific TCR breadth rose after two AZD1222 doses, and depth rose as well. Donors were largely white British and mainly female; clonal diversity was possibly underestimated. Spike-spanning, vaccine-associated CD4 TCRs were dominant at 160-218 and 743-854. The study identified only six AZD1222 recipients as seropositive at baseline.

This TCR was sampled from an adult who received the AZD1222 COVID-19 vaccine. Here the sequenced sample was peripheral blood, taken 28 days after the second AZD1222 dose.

The CDR3 is CASSLSHPEAFF. CDR3 DNA sequence: TGTGCCAGCAGTTTATCACACCCTGAAGCTTTCTTT. The genes are TRBV28 and TRBJ1-1; D gene uncertain. V lost 1 base and J 6 bases, leaving 6 bases between the germline ends. Germline-derived CDR1 and CDR2 are MDHEN and SYDVKM. There are 12 residues in the CDR3.